The 27 T cell receptor beta chains listed next were all sequenced from one sample in a study of blood T cell repertoires in COVID-19. Clones were sequenced by immunoSEQ multiplex PCR, and TCRdb holds only the in-frame ones, with some missing. The sample yields 80,000 to 95,000 clones, 81% seen once. The sequenced sample was peripheral blood. These receptors were obtained from a man older than 75 with active or convalescent COVID-19.

The rearrangement uses TRBV7-2 and TRBJ2-5; 10 bases align to TRBD2. Trimming at V came to 5 bases and at J to 4 bases, leaving 13 bases not matched to a gene. The CDR3 sequence is 17 residues long. Per germline, CDR1 SGHTA and CDR2 FQGNSA. CDR3 loop: CASSLKRGGLIGETQYF. Written as DNA, the CDR3 is TGTGCCAGCAGCCTCAAGCGGGGGGGCCTGATCGGAGAGACCCAGTACTTC.

This rearrangement joins TRBV27 to TRBJ2-7, with D hard to call. The CDR3 extends over 13 amino acids. Germline loops: CDR1 MNHEY, CDR2 SMNVEV (reference sequence). Between the trimmed V and J ends, which lost 6 bases and 2 bases, there was a span of 11 bases. CDR3 DNA sequence: TGTGCCAGCAGCCGACATCCTACCTACGAGCAGTACTTC. This gives the protein CASSRHPTYEQYF.

The genes are TRBV28 and TRBJ1-6; tentatively, D is TRBD1 (6 bases). CDR1 MDHEN and CDR2 SYDVKM come from the germline V gene. This CDR3 is built from 16 residues. V lost 5 bases and J 10 bases, leaving 21 bases between the germline ends. The CDR3 region has the DNA TGTGCCAGCAGTCCAAATACAGGGTTTCAGGGATCACCCCTCCACTTT. Its protein is CASSPNTGFQGSPLHF.

The chain is built from TRBV2 and TRBJ1-2; D gene uncertain. Trimming cost V 6 bases and J 0 bases, with 14 bases left between them. From germline, CDR1 is SNHLY and CDR2 FYNNEI. CDR3 length equals 15 residues. This CDR3 reads CASREMGGPNYGYTF. For the CDR3, the DNA is TGTGCCAGCAGAGAAATGGGAGGCCCTAACTATGGCTACACCTTC.

This clone was counted once. V usage is TRBV5-1 and J usage is TRBJ2-5, with a possible D match to TRBD2 (6 bases). The CDR3 has 16 amino acids. The germline V gene has CDR1 SGHRS and CDR2 YFSETQ. V was clipped by 0 bases and J by 2 bases, with 14 bases between them. The CDR3 spells CASSLVIAGSQETQYF. Written as DNA, the CDR3 is TGCGCCAGCAGCTTGGTTATTGCGGGGTCACAAGAGACCCAGTACTTC.

This clone has a handful of counts. The chain has TRBV3-1 (or the pseudogene TRBV3-2) and TRBJ2-5; D remains unclear. Germline lookup yields CDR1 LGHDT and CDR2 YNNKEL (reference sequence). This CDR3 has 11 residues. Deletions cut 5 bases from V and 2 bases from J, with 3 bases between. Here the CDR3 reads CASSAQETQYF. The CDR3 bases are TGTGCCAGCAGCGCGCAAGAGACCCAGTACTTC.

The chain couples TRBV5-1 to TRBJ1-1; 7 bases match TRBD1. Germline V gene lookup returns CDR1 SGHRS and CDR2 YFSETQ. There are 16 residues in the CDR3. V lost 4 bases, J lost 0 bases, and 9 bases stayed unmatched. Here the CDR3 DNA reads TGCGCCAGCAGCCTAAGACAGGGATCATTGAACACTGAAGCTTTCTTT. The encoded protein is CASSLRQGSLNTEAFF.

The chain carries TRBV12-3 or TRBV12-4 and TRBJ1-2; D possibly corresponds to TRBD1 (5 bases). CDR3 length: 13 residues. V shed 5 bases and J shed 2 bases, with 9 bases lying between them. The CDR3 nucleotides are TGTGCCAGCAGTCCAGGGTTCAACTATGGCTACACCTTC. This encodes CASSPGFNYGYTF.

The chain has TRBV2 and TRBJ2-7; weak D call: TRBD2 (6 bases). Germline V CDR1 and CDR2: SNHLY, FYNNEI. Trimming stripped 4 bases from V and 1 base from J, with 11 bases between. This CDR3 is 14 amino acids long. CDR3 sequence reads: CASSVDRGSYEQYF. The CDR3 nucleotides read TGTGCCAGCAGTGTGGATCGGGGGTCCTACGAGCAGTACTTC. Complete variable domain (other parts from reference TRBV2 and TRBJ2-7): EPEVTQTPSHQVTQMGQEVILRCVPISNHLYFYWYRQILGQKVEFLVSFYNNEISEKSEIFDDQFSVERPDGSNFTLKIRSTKLEDSAMYFCASSVDRGSYEQYFGPGTRLTVT.

This clone was detected a few times. This chain's CDR3 is CSVRGDTTSGNTIYF. CDR3 DNA: TGCAGCGTACGGGGGGACACCACCTCTGGAAACACCATATATTTT. The V and J genes are TRBV29-1 and TRBJ1-3, with D maybe TRBD1 (6 bases). CDR3 length equals 15 residues. V gave up 6 bases and J gave up 0 bases, with 15 bases separating them. CDR1 is SQVTM, CDR2 ANQGSEA, per germline. The full variable domain, completed using reference TRBV29-1 and TRBJ1-3, is SAVISQKPSRDICQRGTSLTIQCQVDSQVTMMFWYRQQPGQSLTLIATANQGSEATYESGFVIDKFPISRPNLTFSTLTVSNMSPEDSSIYLCSVRGDTTSGNTIYFGEGSWLTVV.

The V call is TRBV7-9, the J call TRBJ1-2; maybe TRBD1 (6 bases). The CDR3 contains 15 residues. Germline lookup yields CDR1 SEHNR and CDR2 FQNEAQ (reference sequence). Trimming cost V 1 base and J 5 bases, with 14 bases left between them. The CDR3: CASSLGGEGVYGYTF. The CDR3 bases are TGTGCCAGCAGCTTAGGGGGCGAGGGGGTATATGGCTACACCTTC.

CDR3 amino acids: CASSLAGNYGYTF. CDR3 DNA: TGTGCCAGCAGCTTGGCTGGCAACTATGGCTACACCTTC. The V and J genes are TRBV5-4 and TRBJ1-2; no definite D call. The germline V gene has CDR1 SGHNT and CDR2 YYREEE (reference sequence). Trimming removed 0 bases from V and 2 bases from J, with 5 bases in between. The length of the CDR3 is 13 residues.

This chain connects TRBV5-4 to TRBJ2-5; tentatively, D is TRBD2 (6 bases). Germline assignment: CDR1 SGHNT and CDR2 YYREEE (reference sequence). This CDR3 is 15 amino acids long. Trimming cost V 0 bases and J 4 bases, with 13 bases left between them. In nucleotides, the CDR3 is TGTGCCAGCAGCTTGGGAGCGGGTGGTGTAGAGACCCAGTACTTC. It codes for CASSLGAGGVETQYF.

V is TRBV7-9 and J is TRBJ1-2; no reliable D call. The germline V gene encodes CDR1 SEHNR and CDR2 FQNEAQ (reference sequence). CDR3 length equals 15 residues. Between the trimmed V and J ends, which lost 7 bases and 6 bases, there was a span of 21 bases. The CDR3 loop reads CASTLREGDSDGYTF. Written as DNA, the CDR3 is TGTGCCAGCACCTTGAGGGAGGGTGATTCCGATGGCTACACCTTC.

The genes are TRBV18 and TRBJ1-1; the D is unclear. This CDR3 region has 12 residues. Germline-derived CDR1 and CDR2 are KGHSH and LQKENI. V lost 2 bases and J lost 2, with 3 bases in between. CDR3 region: CASSPSNTEAFF. In DNA, the CDR3 is TGTGCCAGCTCACCATCTAACACTGAAGCTTTCTTT.

J is TRBJ2-5 and V is TRBV9; TRBD2 matches 14 bases. Losses at the gene ends were 4 bases for V and 2 bases for J; bases not matched to a gene: 7. The CDR3 runs to 17 residues. Germline CDR1 and CDR2: SGDLS and YYNGEE. Here the CDR3 reads CASSQTSGGVLQETQYF. The CDR3, as DNA: TGTGCCAGCAGCCAGACTAGCGGGGGGGTACTACAAGAGACCCAGTACTTC. Looking up the rest from reference TRBV9 and TRBJ2-5 gives the full variable domain: DSGVTQTPKHLITATGQRVTLRCSPRSGDLSVYWYQQSLDQGLQFLIQYYNGEERAKGNILERFSAQQFPDLHSELNLSSLELGDSALYFCASSQTSGGVLQETQYFGPGTRLLVL.

This clone showed up just once. The chain recombines TRBV7-9 with TRBJ2-7; TRBD2 matches 9 bases. Germline V gene data show CDR1 as SEHNR and CDR2 as FQNEAQ (reference sequence). Unmatched junction bases numbered 9, after V lost 4 bases and J lost 2 bases. This CDR3 is 16 amino acids long. The chain's CDR3 is CASSYTERGAPYEQYF. The CDR3 nucleotides read TGTGCCAGCAGCTACACCGAGCGGGGGGCCCCCTACGAGCAGTACTTC.

J is TRBJ2-3 and V is TRBV6-5; tentatively, D is TRBD1 (5 bases). This CDR3 comprises 16 residues. Trimming took 2 bases from V and 0 from J, leaving 12 bases between them. Per germline, CDR1 MNHEY and CDR2 SVGAGI. Here the CDR3 reads CASSYGASTSTDTQYF. CDR3 DNA sequence: TGTGCCAGCAGTTACGGGGCCTCGACTAGCACAGATACGCAGTATTTT.

This clone has just a few counts. The chain joins TRBV5-5 to TRBJ1-5; possibly TRBD1 for D (6 bases). In germline, CDR1 is SGHKS, CDR2 YYEKEE (reference sequence). The V end was cut by 2 bases, the J end by 7 bases, with 22 bases between. This CDR3 has 17 residues. The CDR3 DNA is TGTGCCAGCAGCTTTAGTTTCCGAGAACAGGGTAGCCAGCCCCAGCATTTT. Translating gives CASSFSFREQGSQPQHF.

This chain joins TRBV27 and TRBJ1-2; D perhaps matches TRBD1 (6 bases). Germline CDR1 and CDR2: MNHEY and SMNVEV (reference sequence). CDR3 length: 12 amino acids. V lost 10 bases to trimming and J lost 1 base, with 10 bases between them. Written as DNA, the CDR3 is TGTGCCACCATGGACAGTAACTATGGCTACACCTTC. Its protein is CATMDSNYGYTF.

The chain combines TRBV24-1 with TRBJ2-1; a weak D match, TRBD1 (5 bases). V gave up 0 bases and J gave up 5 bases, with 7 bases separating them. CDR1 and CDR2 from the germline V gene are KGHDR and SFDVKD. This CDR3 contains 14 residues. In DNA, the CDR3 is TGTGCCACCAGTGATTTGGGGGCCAACAATGAGCAGTTCTTC. The encoded protein is CATSDLGANNEQFF.

V gene TRBV5-1 combines with J gene TRBJ1-4; D unclear. Germline loops: CDR1 SGHRS, CDR2 YFSETQ. The CDR3 runs 13 residues. Trimming took off 0 bases at V and 4 bases at J, with 4 bases between the two ends. CDR3 loop: CASSLELNEKLFF. CDR3 DNA sequence: TGCGCCAGCAGCTTGGAGCTTAATGAAAAACTGTTTTTT.

CDR3 bases: TGTGCCAGCAGCTTGACCGGGACAGGGGTGAACACCATATATTTT. Its translation is CASSLTGTGVNTIYF. The chain couples TRBV5-4 to TRBJ1-3, with 10 bases that match TRBD1. Germline V gene data show CDR1 as SGHNT and CDR2 as YYREEE (reference sequence). The CDR3 contains 15 residues. V trimming: 1 base; J trimming: 7 bases; junction bases outside the gene matches: 5.

The chain couples TRBV27 to TRBJ2-6; D call uncertain. Germline CDR1 MNHEY, CDR2 SMNVEV (reference sequence). The CDR3 runs to 13 residues. V lost 5 bases to trimming and J lost 3 bases, with 5 bases between them. The CDR3 region is CASSLVGANVLTF. In nucleotides, the CDR3 is TGTGCCAGCAGTCTCGTTGGGGCCAACGTCCTGACTTTC.

This chain links TRBV18 with TRBJ2-3; D is undetermined. CDR3 length equals 14 residues. V was pared by 2 bases and J by 6 bases, with 12 bases between. The V gene's germline CDR1 is KGHSH and CDR2 LQKENI. CDR3 DNA sequence: TGTGCCAGCTCACCAGACCTGGAAGCGGATACGCAGTATTTT. Translated: CASSPDLEADTQYF. The variable domain in full, with the rest retrieved from reference TRBV18 and TRBJ2-3, is NAGVMQNPRHLVRRRGQEARLRCSPMKGHSHVYWYRQLPEEGLKFMVYLQKENIIDESGMPKERFSAEFPKEGPSILRIQQVVRGDSAAYFCASSPDLEADTQYFGPGTRLTVL.

The CDR3 bases are TGCGCCAGCAGCTTGGGGCGGGCGGGGGGCCGGAGCCGCTCCTACAATGAGCAGTTCTTC. Its translation is CASSLGRAGGRSRSYNEQFF. The rearrangement uses TRBV5-1 and TRBJ2-1; 8 bases map to TRBD2. Unmatched junction bases numbered 14, after V lost 0 bases and J lost 0 bases. CDR1 is SGHRS and CDR2 is YFSETQ in the germline V gene. This CDR3 is built from 20 residues.

The V gene is TRBV6-5, the J gene TRBJ1-2; 7 nucleotides line up with TRBD1. The CDR3 totals 15 residues. Per the germline V gene, CDR1 is MNHEY and CDR2 is SVGAGI. J lost 0 bases, V lost 6 bases, and 7 bases had no gene match. CDR3 loop: CASSAGTDSNYGYTF. For the CDR3, the DNA is TGTGCCAGCAGCGCCGGGACAGATTCTAACTATGGCTACACCTTC.